The clone carrying this T cell receptor (beta chain) has just one count. The sample comes from a study of blood T cell repertoires in COVID-19. The overall study: From T cells, B-cell-depleted T cells, or PBMCs came the material, which was cDNA or gDNA.

Followed over time, Seattle patients had been enrolled while infection was active. In the original processing: Nucleated cell counts were estimated from reference gene primer amplification. The repertoire was sequenced with immunoSEQ multiplex PCR; TCRdb's copy has only in-frame clones and lacks some. That table furnishes V, J and clone size, whereas the DNA furnished D and trimming. The repertoire holds roughly 230,000 clones, around 90% seen once, with approximately 2.3% in the top ten. This TCR was recovered from a woman between 55 and 75 years old with COVID-19, enrolled during active disease. Input material: peripheral blood.

CDR3 region: CASSTLQAPIAKNIQYF. In DNA, the CDR3 is TGTGCCAGCAGTACCTTACAGGCCCCTATAGCCAAAAACATTCAGTACTTC. V usage is TRBV6-2 or TRBV6-3 and J usage is TRBJ2-4, with D possibly being TRBD1 (5 bases). The CDR3 sequence is 17 residues long. Between the trimmed V and J ends, which lost 5 bases and 0 bases, there was a span of 17 bases. Germline V gene data show CDR1 as MNHEY and CDR2 as SVGEGT.